This note documents a single TCR beta chain sequence. The antigen remains undetermined. This sample is drawn from a study of cytomegalovirus exposure and HLA in healthy donors. PCR involved 60 Vbeta and 13 Jbeta primers. This table comes from immunoSEQ multiplex PCR, and its TCRdb copy is limited to in-frame clones, with some not included. This sample carries some 48,000 clones, with 26% going to the ten biggest clones. The CDR3 extends over 13 amino acids. The germline V gene encodes CDR1 LNHNV and CDR2 YYDKDF (reference sequence). Trimming removed 3 bases from V and 4 bases from J, with 7 bases in between. Study-wide findings and caveats: The study put 150 to 200 TCR beta chains on its list as cytomegalovirus-associated.

The chain has TRBV15 and TRBJ1-5; D not certain. This sequence originates from a man aged 35 to 55 in good health and CMV-seropositive. Sequences were obtained from PBMCs. The chain's CDR3 is CATSRTGNQPQHF. The CDR3 nucleotides are TGTGCCACCAGCAGGACGGGGAATCAGCCCCAGCATTTT.